This TCR beta chain originates from a study of shared clonotypes between healthy human individuals. Regarding this clone: This CDR3 is also generated by other DNA sequences in the sample.

After removal of 0 bases from V and 5 bases from J, the junction contained 6 bases not matched to a gene. The CDR3 consists of 15 residues. Germline V lookup: CDR1 LGHNA, CDR2 YSLEER. CD45RO-negative CD8 cells positively selected for CCR7 made up the naive population, which excluded terminally differentiated effector memory CD45RA+ cells. Measured with immunoSEQ multiplex PCR; TCRdb has only the in-frame clones, and not every one. The sample has about 2 million clones, about 95% seen once. This TCR derives from a man younger than 35 in good health. Sequencing input: naive CD8+ T cells sorted from blood. This chain links TRBV4-3 with TRBJ1-2; 7 bases are shared with TRBD1. DNA for the CDR3: TGCGCCAGCAGCCAAGATCGAGGGGGCGATTATGGCTACACCTTC. This sequence encodes CASSQDRGGDYGYTF.